The 31 T cell receptor beta chains in this list originate from one sample, sequenced in a study of identical twins. Each CDR3 protein gets one entry after TCRdb re-called the 5' RACE reads with MiXCR. The table shows fewer than 900,000 distinct CDR3 sequences, with about 20% occurring only once. This same sample was also taken into another study, of T cells expressing NK-cell markers.

Sequencing input: PBMCs. The receptor source for this set is a woman between 18 and 29 years old in good health.

In its sample, this clonotype was seen a few times. The V call is TRBV6-5, the J call TRBJ2-5; perhaps TRBD1 as D (6 bases). The germline V and J ends were trimmed by 4 bases and 5 bases, with 20 bases remaining between them. Germline lookup yields CDR1 MNHEY and CDR2 SVGAGI. The CDR3 spans 16 residues. DNA of the CDR3: TGTGCCAGCAGTTCAGCAGGGGCTGGGGTGCGGGAGACCCAGTACTTC. Translated: CASSSAGAGVRETQYF.

This clonotype was seen only a few times. This rearrangement joins TRBV6-6 to TRBJ2-3, with 7 bases lining up with TRBD2. The CDR3 totals 13 residues. V was clipped by 2 bases and J by 11 bases; unmatched bases: 7. Germline V lookup: CDR1 MNHNY, CDR2 SVGAGI (reference sequence). In DNA, the CDR3 is TGTGCCAGCAGTTACCCCGTCAGCGGGGTGCAGTATTTT. Its protein is CASSYPVSGVQYF.

In its sample, this clonotype was seen many times. This chain connects TRBV20-1 to TRBJ2-3, with D perhaps being TRBD1 or TRBD2 (5 bases each). This CDR3 has 14 residues. Germline CDR1 and CDR2: DFQATT and SNEGSKA (reference sequence). Trimming cost V 5 bases and J 4 bases, with 16 bases left between them. In DNA form, the CDR3 reads TGCAGTGCTGGAAGACTACTAGGGGCAGATACGCAGTATTTT. Encoded protein: CSAGRLLGADTQYF.

The V gene is TRBV29-1, the J gene TRBJ2-3; D unclear. Trimming shortened V by 4 bases and J by 0 bases, and 14 bases separated the two germline ends. The germline V gene has CDR1 SQVTM and CDR2 ANQGSEA. The CDR3 runs to 15 residues. The CDR3 protein is CSVAPGDSSTDTQYF. The DNA for the CDR3 is TGCAGCGTTGCACCCGGCGACTCTAGCACAGATACGCAGTATTTT.

On this clonotype itself: One junction end disagrees with the germline gene, perhaps due to a read error. The chain recombines TRBV29-1 with TRBJ2-3; D may match TRBD1 or TRBD2 (5 bases each). There are 12 residues in the CDR3. From germline, CDR1 is SQVTM and CDR2 ANQGSEA. CDR3 residues: CSVPSGVGPGHF. CDR3 nucleotides: TGCAGCGTCCCCTCCGGGGTGGGGCCGGGACATTTT.

The J gene is TRBJ1-2, the V gene TRBV11-1; tentatively, D is TRBD1 (5 bases). Germline CDR1 SGHAT, CDR2 FQDESV (reference sequence). The CDR3 totals 14 residues. Trimming stripped 8 bases from V and 7 bases from J, with 20 bases between. In nucleotides, the CDR3 is TGTGCCAGCGGGGCCGACAGTTCATTAAGTGGCTACACCTTC. Its translation: CASGADSSLSGYTF.

This clonotype was counted only a few times. The chain combines TRBV6-5 with TRBJ2-5, with 7 bases matching TRBD2. After removal of 2 bases from V and 4 bases from J, the junction contained 4 bases not matched to a gene. The CDR3 runs to 14 residues. From germline, CDR1 is MNHEY and CDR2 SVGAGI. CDR3 nucleotides: TGTGCCAGCAGTTACGGGTGGGGGGGAGAGACCCAGTACTTC. This gives the protein CASSYGWGGETQYF.

In this sample, this clonotype turned up many times. V is TRBV11-1 and J is TRBJ2-1; 13 bases are shared with TRBD2. CDR3 size: 19 residues. Germline loops: CDR1 SGHAT, CDR2 FQDESV (reference sequence). The ends lost 5 bases at V and 0 bases at J; junction bases unmatched: 10. The CDR3 reads CASSLSGTSGVSSYNEQFF. For the CDR3, the DNA is TGTGCCAGCAGCCTCTCCGGGACTAGCGGGGTGAGCTCCTACAATGAGCAGTTCTTC.

The V gene is TRBV20-1, the J gene TRBJ2-5, with 9 bases that match TRBD1. Germline CDR1 is DFQATT and CDR2 is SNEGSKA (reference sequence). V lost 3 bases, J lost 3 bases, and 8 bases stayed unmatched. CDR3 length: 15 amino acids. CDR3 DNA sequence: TGCAGTGCTAGTCCCGGGACAGGGTCGGAAGAGACCCAGTACTTC. Amino acid sequence: CSASPGTGSEETQYF.

This clonotype turned up a few times. This CDR3 is CATRQGASGNTIYF. CDR3 DNA sequence: TGTGCCACTAGACAGGGAGCCTCTGGAAACACCATATATTTT. The chain carries TRBV6-1 and TRBJ1-3; 7 bases are a match to TRBD1. This CDR3 region has 14 residues. Per germline, CDR1 MNHNS and CDR2 SASEGT. Losses at the gene ends were 10 bases for V and 0 bases for J; bases not matched to a gene: 6.

This clonotype has just a few counts. The chain joins TRBV7-2 to TRBJ2-2; D is unresolved. Trimming removed 3 bases from V and 4 bases from J, with 9 bases in between. The CDR3 has 14 residues. Germline values: CDR1 SGHTA, CDR2 FQGNSA. The CDR3 protein is CASSFHVVTGELFF. The CDR3 nucleotides are TGTGCCAGCAGCTTTCACGTGGTCACCGGGGAGCTGTTTTTT.

This clonotype has more than one count but fewer than ten. The chain recombines TRBV12-3 or TRBV12-4 with TRBJ2-1; D ambiguous. The CDR3 loop spans 11 amino acids. V was clipped by 7 bases and J by 7 bases, with 8 bases between them. CDR3 coding DNA: TGTGCCAGCACCGTAGATAATGAGCAGTTCTTC. It specifies CASTVDNEQFF.

This clonotype showed up just a few times. The J gene is TRBJ2-7, the V gene TRBV27, with TRBD1 identical over 9 bases. Germline lookup yields CDR1 MNHEY and CDR2 SMNVEV (reference sequence). The junction had 5 bases not matched to a gene; V was cut back by 3 bases and J by 2 bases. The CDR3 has 15 amino acids. CDR3 coding DNA: TGTGCCAGCAGTTTTGGGACAGGGTCGGCCTACGAGCAGTACTTC. Amino acids: CASSFGTGSAYEQYF.

The genes are TRBV28 and TRBJ2-7; D uncertain. The CDR3 is made up of 13 amino acids. The germline V and J ends were trimmed by 4 bases and 0 bases, with 7 bases remaining between them. The germline gives CDR1 MDHEN, CDR2 SYDVKM. The CDR3 coding sequence is TGTGCCAGCAGTTGGAGTAGCTCCTACGAGCAGTACTTC. Translation: CASSWSSSYEQYF.

Ten or more counts support this clonotype. DNA of the CDR3: TGTGCCAGCAGTTCTTCCGGGACTAGCGGGAGGGTCGAGCAGTTCTTC. This codes for CASSSSGTSGRVEQFF. This chain joins TRBV12-3 or TRBV12-4 and TRBJ2-1; 16 bases align to TRBD2. V was clipped by 4 bases and J by 10 bases; unmatched bases: 7. This CDR3 region has 16 residues.

This chain connects TRBV20-1 to TRBJ2-3; TRBD2 agrees at 9 bases. The V and J ends lost 5 bases and 1 base, in that order; junction bases with no gene match: 4. The CDR3 covers 14 residues. Per germline, CDR1 DFQATT and CDR2 SNEGSKA (reference sequence). The CDR3 sequence: CSAPSGIGTDTQYF. The CDR3 nucleotides read TGCAGTGCTCCTAGCGGGATTGGCACAGATACGCAGTATTTT.

This clonotype was seen only a few times. The chain has TRBV4-2 and TRBJ2-3, with D unclear. There are 13 residues in the CDR3. V lost 0 bases and J 6 bases, leaving 7 bases between the germline ends. Germline-derived CDR1 and CDR2 are LGHNA and YNFKEQ. CDR3 nucleotides: TGTGCCAGCAGCCAAGATCGGCCGGATACGCAGTATTTT. Translated, it gives CASSQDRPDTQYF.

This clonotype was counted many times. The chain has TRBV5-1 and TRBJ1-2; weak D call: TRBD1 (6 bases). The length of the CDR3 is 15 residues. The germline V gene encodes CDR1 SGHRS and CDR2 YFSETQ. Trimming removed 0 bases from V and 3 bases from J, with 12 bases in between. CDR3 in DNA: TGCGCCAGCAGCTTGGAGGCAGGGGCTTACTATGGCTACACCTTC. This gives the protein CASSLEAGAYYGYTF.

This clonotype has a handful of counts. The chain employs TRBV25-1 and TRBJ2-1; a weak D match, TRBD1 (5 bases). This CDR3 region has 15 residues. Trimming left V 4 bases short and J 7 bases short, with 17 bases between. Germline lookup yields CDR1 MGHDK and CDR2 SYGVNS. In nucleotides, the CDR3 is TGTGCCAGCAGTGGCGACTGGGGCCTGTTGAATGAGCAGTTCTTC. Protein sequence: CASSGDWGLLNEQFF.

This clonotype was observed a few times. The chain joins TRBV6-5 to TRBJ2-1; TRBD2 matches 9 bases. Germline V gene data show CDR1 as MNHEY and CDR2 as SVGAGI. The CDR3 extends over 15 amino acids. V gave up 4 bases and J gave up 10 bases; unmatched junction bases: 11. The CDR3 nucleotides read TGTGCCAGCAGTTTCGGCGGGGGGGCCCTGGGCGAGCAGTTCTTC. It is translated as CASSFGGGALGEQFF.

This rearrangement joins TRBV7-2 to TRBJ1-1; D remains ambiguous. Germline CDR1 reads SGHTA; CDR2 reads FQGNSA. The CDR3 spans 14 residues. With 3 bases removed from V and 9 bases from J, the gap between germline ends came to 17 bases. The CDR3 reads CASSLRVAAGKAFF. The CDR3 DNA follows: TGTGCCAGCAGCTTGAGGGTAGCAGCGGGGAAAGCTTTCTTT.

The chain employs TRBV9 and TRBJ2-2; 7 bases match TRBD2. Germline CDR1 reads SGDLS; CDR2 reads YYNGEE. The V gene end was trimmed by 2 bases and the J gene end by 4 bases; junction bases not matched to a gene: 5. The CDR3 length is 15 residues. CDR3 coding DNA: TGTGCCAGCAGCGTTGCTAGCGGAGTCACCGGGGAGCTGTTTTTT. It is translated as CASSVASGVTGELFF.

This chain uses TRBV11-2 with TRBJ2-2; TRBD1 is a possible D gene (5 bases). The CDR3 is made up of 15 amino acids. Germline V CDR1 and CDR2: SGHAT, FQNNGV. V lost 1 base to trimming and J lost 8 bases, with 14 bases between them. Written as DNA, the CDR3 is TGTGCCAGCAGCTTAGGACAGCGAACACCGGGGGAGCTGTTTTTT. This sequence encodes CASSLGQRTPGELFF.

This clonotype has a count of ten or more. V gene TRBV5-1 combines with J gene TRBJ2-5; D is unclear. V gave up 3 bases and J gave up 0 bases, with 3 bases separating them. In germline, CDR1 is SGHRS, CDR2 YFSETQ. CDR3 size: 12 residues. The CDR3 DNA follows: TGCGCCAGCAGCTGGGACCAAGAGACCCAGTACTTC. Translation: CASSWDQETQYF.

This clonotype was counted between two and nine times. The chain employs TRBV5-1 and TRBJ2-3; no firm D call. Germline assignment: CDR1 SGHRS and CDR2 YFSETQ. V gave up 6 bases and J gave up 0 bases, with 8 bases separating them. The CDR3 sequence is 13 residues long. CDR3 loop: CASTLSSTDTQYF. In nucleotides, the CDR3 is TGCGCCAGCACCCTATCTAGCACAGATACGCAGTATTTT. The whole variable domain, remainder taken from reference TRBV5-1 and TRBJ2-3, is KAGVTQTPRYLIKTRGQQVTLSCSPISGHRSVSWYQQTPGQGLQFLFEYFSETQRNKGNFPGRFSGRQFSNSRSEMNVSTLELGDSALYLCASTLSSTDTQYFGPGTRLTVL.

Ten or more counts support this clonotype. The genes are TRBV9 and TRBJ2-3; D could derive from TRBD1 or TRBD2 (5 bases each). Germline CDR1 is SGDLS and CDR2 is YYNGEE. The CDR3 length is 14 residues. V was clipped by 4 bases and J by 6 bases, with 15 bases between them. CDR3 in DNA: TGTGCCAGCAGCCAGAGGGGCAATGGCGATACGCAGTATTTT. Protein: CASSQRGNGDTQYF.

This clonotype appeared a few times. The V gene is TRBV29-1, the J gene TRBJ2-3; D might be TRBD2 (7 bases). The CDR3 contains 14 residues. Germline V gene lookup returns CDR1 SQVTM and CDR2 ANQGSEA. V lost 8 bases, J lost 3 bases, and 18 bases lay in between. CDR3: CSPPARGTTDTQYF. In DNA form, the CDR3 reads TGCAGCCCCCCTGCGCGGGGGACAACAGATACGCAGTATTTT.

This clonotype was observed a few times. The chain joins TRBV6-1 to TRBJ2-7; TRBD2 matches 9 bases. Germline V gene sequence: CDR1 MNHNS, CDR2 SASEGT. This CDR3 comprises 17 residues. V was pared by 9 bases and J by 0 bases, with 15 bases of the junction left unmatched. The CDR3 DNA sequence: TGTGCCAGTTCTAGCGGACTAGCGTCCATCCTCTCCTACGAGCAGTACTTC. It encodes CASSSGLASILSYEQYF.

This clonotype has a handful of counts. The chain combines TRBV12-3 or TRBV12-4 with TRBJ1-3; no firm D call. V lost 3 bases to trimming and J lost 0 bases, with 6 bases between them. The CDR3 has 14 amino acids. DNA of the CDR3: TGTGCCAGCAGTTTCACTCGCTCTGGAAACACCATATATTTT. This translates into CASSFTRSGNTIYF.

Only a few counts were recorded for this clonotype. The rearrangement joins TRBV20-1 to TRBJ2-3, with D maybe TRBD1 (6 bases). Germline V gene data show CDR1 as DFQATT and CDR2 as SNEGSKA (reference sequence). V was pared by 4 bases and J by 2 bases, with 13 bases between. The CDR3 is 14 residues long. CDR3: CSAKKGVSTDTQYF. CDR3 in DNA: TGCAGTGCTAAGAAGGGGGTTTCCACAGATACGCAGTATTTT.

This clonotype was recorded many times. Germline is not matched at one junction end, which may reflect a read error. The rearrangement joins TRBV5-1 to TRBJ2-3; D remains unclear. Germline V gene lookup returns CDR1 SGHRS and CDR2 YFSETQ. The CDR3 extends over 12 amino acids. This chain's CDR3 is CASSLLTDTQYF. DNA of the CDR3: TGTGCCAGCAGCCTCCTCACAGATACGCAGTATTTT.